The clone carrying this T cell receptor beta chain came up a few times. iRepertoire HTBI primers and Arm-PCR of CDR3 regions built TCR beta libraries. A single record per CDR3 protein comes from TCRdb applying MiXCR to the multiplex PCR reads. Of almost 350,000 distinct CDR3 sequences in the sample, around 20% are singletons; the top ten hold approximately 31%. This record belongs to a study of regulatory T cells in long-lasting Graves disease. Germline CDR1 SEHNR, CDR2 FQNEAQ (reference sequence). The CDR3 covers 15 residues. With V trimmed by 1 base and J by 1 base, 2 bases remained unmatched. This sample's time point: persistent/refractory GD, antithyroid drugs over 5 years with positive TRAb. RNA extracted from PBMCs served as the sequencing template. Clinicians diagnosed Graves' disease using American Thyroid Association guidelines.

This receptor was obtained from a female donor with Graves disease. Sequencing used peripheral blood mononuclear cells (PBMCs), obtained when the disease was refractory, from a patient treated with antithyroid drugs. The chain joins TRBV7-9 to TRBJ2-7; 9 positions match TRBD1. CDR3 amino acids: CASSLGTGVSYEQYF. CDR3 coding DNA: TGTGCCAGCAGCTTAGGGACAGGGGTTTCCTACGAGCAGTACTTC.